Listed below are T cell receptor beta chains from one sample, sequenced in a study of blood T cell repertoires in COVID-19. Sequenced by immunoSEQ multiplex PCR; TCRdb stores in-frame clones only, minus some. The sample lists 180,000 or so clones; 86% were seen once. The sequenced material came from peripheral blood. All receptors derive from a man in his 70s with acute or convalescent COVID-19. CDR3s include the opening cysteine and the closing phenylalanine or tryptophan. D genes are given only for firm matches. Only some rows state a clone size, as once, few, many or a class for expanded clones.

V,D,J,size,CDR3,DNA
TRBV9,-,TRBJ2-5,-,CASSSLIRGEGTQYF,TGTGCCAGCAGCTCACTCATCAGGGGGGAAGGGACCCAGTACTTC
TRBV30,TRBD1,TRBJ1-1,-,CAWSAWDRETEAFF,TGTGCCTGGAGTGCATGGGACAGGGAAACTGAAGCTTTCTTT
TRBV19,TRBD1,TRBJ1-5,-,CASSLGTANQPQHF,TGTGCCAGTAGCCTCGGGACAGCTAATCAGCCCCAGCATTTT
TRBV7-8,-,TRBJ2-3,once,CASSLALIKGVNTDTQYF,TGTGCCAGCAGCTTAGCGCTGATAAAGGGGGTTAACACAGATACGCAGTATTTT
TRBV2,-,TRBJ1-4,few,CASSSGREKLFF,TGTGCCAGCAGTAGTGGGAGAGAAAAACTGTTTTTT
TRBV6-5,-,TRBJ1-6,-,CASSPVRGSPLHF,TGTGCCAGCAGTCCCGTCCGCGGTTCACCCCTCCACTTT
TRBV27,-,TRBJ2-2,once,CASRGLANTGELFF,TGTGCCAGCAGGGGACTGGCGAACACCGGGGAGCTGTTTTTT
TRBV11-2,-,TRBJ1-1,-,CASSRGQRTEAFF,TGTGCCAGCAGCCGTGGACAGAGAACTGAAGCTTTCTTT
TRBV18,-,TRBJ2-7,once,CASSHRAVESYEQYF,TGTGCCAGCTCACACAGGGCGGTAGAATCCTACGAGCAGTACTTC
TRBV3-1/TRBV3-2,-,TRBJ1-1,-,CASSIMNTEAFF,TGTGCCAGCAGCATCATGAACACTGAAGCTTTCTTT
TRBV6-2/TRBV6-3,-,TRBJ2-5,-,CASSFGTLQETQYF,TGTGCCAGCAGTTTTGGGACACTACAAGAGACCCAGTACTTC
TRBV2,-,TRBJ2-7,-,CASSERLAGAYEQYF,TGTGCCAGCAGTGAACGGCTAGCTGGCGCCTACGAGCAGTACTTC
TRBV5-8,-,TRBJ1-6,-,CASSLERESPLHF,TGTGCCAGCAGCTTGGAGAGGGAGTCACCCCTCCACTTT
TRBV27,-,TRBJ1-6,-,CASSPRIDQGNNSPLHF,TGTGCCAGCAGCCCTCGGATTGACCAGGGGAATAATTCACCCCTCCACTTT